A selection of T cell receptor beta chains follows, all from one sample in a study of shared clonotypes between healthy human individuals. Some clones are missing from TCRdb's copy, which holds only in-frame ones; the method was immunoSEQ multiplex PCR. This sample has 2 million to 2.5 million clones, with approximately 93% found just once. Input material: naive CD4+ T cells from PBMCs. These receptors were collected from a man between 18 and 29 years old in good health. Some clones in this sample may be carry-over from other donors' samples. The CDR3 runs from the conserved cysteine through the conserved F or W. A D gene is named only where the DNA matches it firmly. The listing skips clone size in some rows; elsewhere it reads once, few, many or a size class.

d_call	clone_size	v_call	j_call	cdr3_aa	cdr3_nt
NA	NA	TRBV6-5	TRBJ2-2	CASSYSRNTGELFF	TGTGCCAGCAGTTACTCTCGTAACACCGGGGAGCTGTTTTTT
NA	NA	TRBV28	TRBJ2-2	CASSLIQGTGTGELFF	TGTGCCAGCAGTCTCATTCAGGGGACCGGCACCGGGGAGCTGTTTTTT
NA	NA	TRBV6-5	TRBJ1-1	CASSYSSHSEAFF	TGTGCCAGCAGTTACTCCTCCCACAGTGAAGCTTTCTTT
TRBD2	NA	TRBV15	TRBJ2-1	CATSRDRGAYNEQFF	TGTGCCACCAGCAGAGACCGGGGGGCCTACAATGAGCAGTTCTTC
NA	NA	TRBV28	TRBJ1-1	CASSLDRPGTEAFF	TGTGCCAGCAGTTTAGACAGACCGGGCACTGAAGCTTTCTTT
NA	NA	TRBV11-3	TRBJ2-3	CASSLTTDTQYF	TGTGCCAGCAGCCTCACCACAGATACGCAGTATTTT
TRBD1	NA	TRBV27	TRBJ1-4	CASSDGGTAISKLFF	TGTGCCAGCAGTGACGGAGGGACAGCCATATCTAAACTGTTTTTT
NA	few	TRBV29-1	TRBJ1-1	CSVEVGITTEAFF	TGCAGCGTTGAGGTGGGGATTACCACTGAAGCTTTCTTT
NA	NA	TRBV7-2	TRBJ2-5	CASSSPWGRREETQYF	TGTGCCAGCAGCTCACCCTGGGGTAGACGGGAAGAGACCCAGTACTTC
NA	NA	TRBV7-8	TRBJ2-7	CASSLGTAYEQYF	TGTGCCAGCAGCTTAGGGACAGCCTACGAGCAGTACTTC
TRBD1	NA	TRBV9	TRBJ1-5	CASSERAGGNQPQHF	TGTGCCAGCAGCGAACGCGCAGGGGGGAATCAGCCCCAGCATTTT
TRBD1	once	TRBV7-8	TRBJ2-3	CASSHRDRGASGTDTQYF	TGTGCCAGCAGCCACCGGGACAGGGGGGCGTCGGGCACAGATACGCAGTATTTT
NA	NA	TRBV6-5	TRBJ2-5	CASGGREETQYF	TGTGCCAGCGGGGGCAGGGAAGAGACCCAGTACTTC
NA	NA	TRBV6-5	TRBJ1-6	CASSYSRTGNSPLHF	TGTGCCAGCAGTTACTCGAGGACGGGGAATTCACCCCTCCACTTT
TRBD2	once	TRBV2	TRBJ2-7	CASSGSSGRFEQYF	TGTGCCAGCAGTGGTTCTAGCGGGAGATTCGAGCAGTACTTC
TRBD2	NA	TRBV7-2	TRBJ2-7	CASSGGSGRRYEQYF	TGTGCCAGCAGCGGGGGGAGCGGGAGGCGCTACGAGCAGTACTTC
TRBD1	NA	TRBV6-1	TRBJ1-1	CASSEITGGKNTEAFF	TGTGCCAGCAGTGAAATCACAGGGGGCAAGAACACTGAAGCTTTCTTT
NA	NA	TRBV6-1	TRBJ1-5	CASTGSLRYQPQHF	TGTGCCAGCACGGGGAGTTTAAGGTATCAGCCCCAGCATTTT
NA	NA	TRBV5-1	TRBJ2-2	CASRTWAEAITGELFF	TGCGCCAGCCGTACCTGGGCGGAAGCGATCACCGGGGAGCTGTTTTTT
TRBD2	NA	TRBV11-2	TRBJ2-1	CASSRTSGSGGEQFF	TGTGCCAGCAGCCGGACTAGCGGGAGCGGGGGTGAGCAGTTCTTC